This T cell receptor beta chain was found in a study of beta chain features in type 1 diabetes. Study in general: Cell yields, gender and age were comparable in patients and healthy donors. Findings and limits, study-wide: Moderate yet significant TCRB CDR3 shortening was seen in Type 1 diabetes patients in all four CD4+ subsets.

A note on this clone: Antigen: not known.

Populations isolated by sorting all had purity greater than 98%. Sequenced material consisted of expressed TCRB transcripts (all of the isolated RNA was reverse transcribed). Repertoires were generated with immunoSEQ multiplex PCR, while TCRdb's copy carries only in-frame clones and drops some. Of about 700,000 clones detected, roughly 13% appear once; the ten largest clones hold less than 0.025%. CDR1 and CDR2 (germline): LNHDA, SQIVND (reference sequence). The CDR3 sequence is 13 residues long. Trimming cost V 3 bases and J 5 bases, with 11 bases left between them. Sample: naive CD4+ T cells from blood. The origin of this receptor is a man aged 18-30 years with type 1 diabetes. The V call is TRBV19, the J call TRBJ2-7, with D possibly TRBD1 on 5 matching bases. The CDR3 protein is CASSITHRNEQYF. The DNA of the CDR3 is TGTGCCAGTAGTATTACCCACAGGAACGAGCAGTACTTC.